The rows below give T cell receptor beta chains drawn from one sample of a study of T cell responses to AZD1222 COVID-19 vaccine. The assay was immunoSEQ multiplex PCR, and TCRdb's table has in-frame clones only and misses some. The data show under 150,000 clones, 90% seen once. Here the sequenced sample was peripheral blood, taken on day 0 of AZD1222 vaccination. These receptor sequences come from an adult in good health. Both conserved end residues are part of each CDR3. The order of the fields is clone size, V gene, J gene, D gene, CDR3 protein, CDR3 DNA. A D gene is named only where the DNA matches it firmly. Size is stated for part of the rows, as once, few or many counts, or as a class when the clone is expanded.

clone_size: NA
v_call: TRBV3-1/TRBV3-2
j_call: TRBJ2-5
d_call: TRBD2
cdr3_aa: CASSHPAGGQTQYF
cdr3_nt: TGTGCCAGCAGCCATCCAGCGGGAGGGCAGACCCAGTACTTC

clone_size: NA
v_call: TRBV27
j_call: TRBJ2-7
d_call: TRBD1
cdr3_aa: CASSWGSTGGAYEQYF
cdr3_nt: TGTGCCAGCAGTTGGGGATCGACAGGGGGCGCCTACGAGCAGTACTTC

clone_size: NA
v_call: TRBV9
j_call: TRBJ1-2
d_call: TRBD1
cdr3_aa: CASSVGGGGAGYGYTF
cdr3_nt: TGTGCCAGCAGCGTAGGAGGAGGGGGCGCCGGATATGGCTACACCTTC

clone_size: NA
v_call: TRBV28
j_call: TRBJ1-1
d_call: NA
cdr3_aa: CASKAYRLEDTEAFF
cdr3_nt: TGTGCCAGCAAGGCCTACCGACTCGAGGACACTGAAGCTTTCTTT

clone_size: NA
v_call: TRBV27
j_call: TRBJ1-2
d_call: NA
cdr3_aa: CASSDRGFYGYTF
cdr3_nt: TGTGCCAGCAGCGATCGAGGATTCTATGGCTACACCTTC

clone_size: once
v_call: TRBV5-1
j_call: TRBJ2-1
d_call: TRBD2
cdr3_aa: CASSLAGGSSYNEQFF
cdr3_nt: TGCGCCAGCAGCTTGGCCGGGGGGAGCTCCTACAATGAGCAGTTCTTC

clone_size: NA
v_call: TRBV25-1
j_call: TRBJ1-4
d_call: TRBD1
cdr3_aa: CASSGDRVSTNEKLFF
cdr3_nt: TGTGCCAGCAGTGGGGACAGGGTATCAACTAATGAAAAACTGTTTTTT

clone_size: NA
v_call: TRBV10-3
j_call: TRBJ1-1
d_call: TRBD1
cdr3_aa: CAISLTGAGTEAFF
cdr3_nt: TGTGCCATCAGTCTGACAGGGGCTGGCACTGAAGCTTTCTTT

clone_size: NA
v_call: TRBV30
j_call: TRBJ1-6
d_call: TRBD1
cdr3_aa: CAWSLRQGQNSPLHF
cdr3_nt: TGTGCCTGGAGTCTACGACAGGGCCAAAATTCACCCCTCCACTTT

clone_size: few
v_call: TRBV27
j_call: TRBJ2-7
d_call: TRBD2
cdr3_aa: CASSLRGLASEQYF
cdr3_nt: TGTGCCAGCAGTCTCCGGGGACTAGCAAGCGAGCAGTACTTC

clone_size: NA
v_call: TRBV3-1/TRBV3-2
j_call: TRBJ2-2
d_call: TRBD2
cdr3_aa: CASSQVSQDGGDTGELFF
cdr3_nt: TGTGCCAGCAGCCAAGTTAGCCAGGACGGGGGGGACACCGGGGAGCTGTTTTTT

clone_size: NA
v_call: TRBV2
j_call: TRBJ2-3
d_call: NA
cdr3_aa: CASSYRTSTDTQYF
cdr3_nt: TGTGCCAGCAGTTACAGGACTAGCACAGATACGCAGTATTTT

clone_size: NA
v_call: TRBV27
j_call: TRBJ1-6
d_call: NA
cdr3_aa: CASSFNPLYNSPLHF
cdr3_nt: TGTGCCAGCAGTTTTAACCCCCTCTATAATTCACCCCTCCACTTT

clone_size: NA
v_call: TRBV7-2
j_call: TRBJ1-3
d_call: TRBD1
cdr3_aa: CASSLYEGAFSGNTIYF
cdr3_nt: TGTGCCAGCAGCTTATATGAGGGGGCGTTTTCGGGAAACACCATATATTTT

clone_size: NA
v_call: TRBV11-2
j_call: TRBJ2-1
d_call: NA
cdr3_aa: CASSRLGGGRGEQFF
cdr3_nt: TGTGCCAGCAGCCGACTGGGGGGAGGTAGAGGTGAGCAGTTCTTC

clone_size: NA
v_call: TRBV5-4
j_call: TRBJ1-3
d_call: TRBD1
cdr3_aa: CASSTTGTGGNTIYF
cdr3_nt: TGTGCCAGCAGCACTACCGGGACAGGTGGAAACACCATATATTTT

clone_size: NA
v_call: TRBV6-5
j_call: TRBJ2-2
d_call: NA
cdr3_aa: CASIPRGTGELFF
cdr3_nt: TGTGCCAGCATACCCCGGGGCACCGGGGAGCTGTTTTTT

clone_size: NA
v_call: TRBV24-1
j_call: TRBJ1-1
d_call: NA
cdr3_aa: CATSDSTEAFF
cdr3_nt: TGTGCCACCAGTGATAGCACTGAAGCTTTCTTT

clone_size: NA
v_call: TRBV12-5
j_call: TRBJ1-5
d_call: NA
cdr3_aa: CASGFGSNQPQHF
cdr3_nt: TGTGCTAGTGGTTTTGGGTCCAATCAGCCCCAGCATTTT

clone_size: NA
v_call: TRBV27
j_call: TRBJ2-7
d_call: NA
cdr3_aa: CASSLTVTTEQYF
cdr3_nt: TGTGCCAGCAGTTTGACAGTGACTACAGAGCAGTACTTC

clone_size: NA
v_call: TRBV7-6
j_call: TRBJ2-6
d_call: TRBD1
cdr3_aa: CASSSLLRGPGANVLTF
cdr3_nt: TGTGCCAGCAGCTCCCTCTTGAGGGGGCCTGGGGCCAACGTCCTGACTTTC

clone_size: once
v_call: TRBV6-5
j_call: TRBJ1-5
d_call: NA
cdr3_aa: CASNLSGNSNQPQHF
cdr3_nt: TGTGCCAGCAATCTTTCCGGGAATAGCAATCAGCCCCAGCATTTT

clone_size: few
v_call: TRBV27
j_call: TRBJ1-1
d_call: NA
cdr3_aa: CASSLRPGQNTEAFF
cdr3_nt: TGTGCCAGCAGTTTACGGCCAGGCCAGAACACTGAAGCTTTCTTT

clone_size: few
v_call: TRBV3-1/TRBV3-2
j_call: TRBJ1-6
d_call: NA
cdr3_aa: CASSQDGTPSPLHF
cdr3_nt: TGTGCCAGCAGCCAAGATGGGACACCGTCACCCCTCCACTTT

clone_size: NA
v_call: TRBV6-1
j_call: TRBJ1-2
d_call: NA
cdr3_aa: CASSERRYGYTF
cdr3_nt: TGTGCCAGCAGTGAAAGACGCTATGGCTACACCTTC

clone_size: NA
v_call: TRBV18
j_call: TRBJ2-5
d_call: NA
cdr3_aa: CASSPGGGQETQYF
cdr3_nt: TGTGCCAGCTCACCAGGTGGCGGACAAGAGACCCAGTACTTC

clone_size: NA
v_call: TRBV28
j_call: TRBJ1-1
d_call: TRBD1
cdr3_aa: CASSLEGGYTEAFF
cdr3_nt: TGTGCCAGCAGTTTGGAAGGGGGCTACACTGAAGCTTTCTTT

clone_size: NA
v_call: TRBV7-8
j_call: TRBJ2-2
d_call: TRBD1
cdr3_aa: CASSPGQGATGELFF
cdr3_nt: TGTGCCAGCAGTCCGGGACAGGGGGCCACCGGGGAGCTGTTTTTT

clone_size: NA
v_call: TRBV13
j_call: TRBJ2-5
d_call: NA
cdr3_aa: CASTTQSSGTPTQYF
cdr3_nt: TGTGCCAGCACCACCCAATCGAGCGGGACACCTACCCAGTACTTC

clone_size: NA
v_call: TRBV24-1
j_call: TRBJ2-3
d_call: NA
cdr3_aa: CATGGNTDTQYF
cdr3_nt: TGTGCCACCGGGGGTAACACAGATACGCAGTATTTT

clone_size: NA
v_call: TRBV2
j_call: TRBJ2-7
d_call: TRBD1
cdr3_aa: CASSDWQGAYEQYF
cdr3_nt: TGTGCCAGCAGTGACTGGCAGGGGGCCTACGAGCAGTACTTC

clone_size: NA
v_call: TRBV13
j_call: TRBJ2-2
d_call: NA
cdr3_aa: CASSLQAASGTGELFF
cdr3_nt: TGTGCCAGCAGCTTACAGGCGGCGTCGGGCACCGGGGAGCTGTTTTTT

clone_size: NA
v_call: TRBV18
j_call: TRBJ2-3
d_call: TRBD2
cdr3_aa: CASSPRGLDADTQYF
cdr3_nt: TGTGCCAGCTCACCGAGGGGACTAGACGCAGATACGCAGTATTTT

clone_size: NA
v_call: TRBV11-2
j_call: TRBJ1-5
d_call: NA
cdr3_aa: CASSRDHGMQPQHF
cdr3_nt: TGTGCCAGCAGCCGGGACCACGGAATGCAGCCCCAGCATTTT

clone_size: NA
v_call: TRBV3-1/TRBV3-2
j_call: TRBJ1-5
d_call: NA
cdr3_aa: CASSQGTYNQPQHF
cdr3_nt: TGTGCCAGCAGCCAGGGAACTTACAATCAGCCCCAGCATTTT

clone_size: NA
v_call: TRBV3-1/TRBV3-2
j_call: TRBJ1-2
d_call: NA
cdr3_aa: CASRGGFSYGYTF
cdr3_nt: TGTGCCAGCAGAGGGGGGTTTAGCTATGGCTACACCTTC

clone_size: NA
v_call: TRBV27
j_call: TRBJ1-4
d_call: TRBD1
cdr3_aa: CASSLVGHTTGGRKLFF
cdr3_nt: TGTGCCAGCAGTTTAGTCGGCCATACCACAGGGGGACGGAAACTGTTTTTT

clone_size: NA
v_call: TRBV29-1
j_call: TRBJ2-2
d_call: NA
cdr3_aa: CSVGRSNTGELFF
cdr3_nt: TGCAGCGTTGGCAGGTCGAACACCGGGGAGCTGTTTTTT

clone_size: NA
v_call: TRBV29-1
j_call: TRBJ1-4
d_call: TRBD1
cdr3_aa: CSVGRARGDEKLFF
cdr3_nt: TGCAGCGTTGGGAGGGCCAGGGGGGATGAAAAACTGTTTTTT

clone_size: NA
v_call: TRBV10-3
j_call: TRBJ2-5
d_call: TRBD1
cdr3_aa: CAISRQGGVRQETQYF
cdr3_nt: TGTGCCATCAGTCGACAGGGGGGAGTTCGGCAAGAGACCCAGTACTTC

clone_size: NA
v_call: TRBV6-1
j_call: TRBJ2-7
d_call: NA
cdr3_aa: CASSEAFRDIWVIDEQYF
cdr3_nt: TGTGCCAGCAGTGAAGCCTTTCGGGACATCTGGGTTATCGACGAGCAGTACTTC